This is a list of T cell receptor beta chains from one sample in a study of T cells in Graves' hyperthyroidism and ophthalmopathy. Each CDR3 protein is one row after TCRdb ran MiXCR on the multiplex PCR reads. The sample yields a few hundred thousand distinct CDR3 sequences, 14% seen once. Sequenced: blood. The source of these receptors is a woman aged 18-30 years with Graves' hyperthyroidism. CDR3s include the opening cysteine and the closing phenylalanine or tryptophan. Fields, in order: J gene, clone size, V gene, CDR3 protein. Size is stated for part of the rows, as once, few or many counts, or as a class when the clone is expanded.

TRBJ2-2 | once | TRBV7-3 | CASSSGPGGPNTGELFF
TRBJ2-1 | many | TRBV13 | CASSPTTDYNEQFF
TRBJ2-5 | NA | TRBV9 | CASSVGGAGQETQYF
TRBJ1-4 | many | TRBV3-1 | CASSRDLEKLFF
TRBJ2-5 | NA | TRBV30 | CAWSGLAPGETQYF
TRBJ2-7 | few | TRBV7-9 | CASSLVEGPYEQYF
TRBJ2-3 | many | TRBV29-1 | CSVEEPGTSITDTQYF
TRBJ1-1 | many | TRBV18 | CASSPPSDRTEAFF
TRBJ2-1 | NA | TRBV2 | CASSEPRGRIYNEQFF
TRBJ2-5 | many | TRBV15 | CATSRALYETQYF
TRBJ1-6 | few | TRBV5-1 | CASSPGAGNNSPLHF
TRBJ1-4 | many | TRBV6-1 | CASSGRLNEKLFF
TRBJ2-1 | NA | TRBV7-9 | CASSSNRGQSYNEQFF